These T cell receptor beta chains were read from a single sample in a study of blood T cell repertoires in COVID-19. Method: immunoSEQ multiplex PCR; TCRdb's copy keeps in-frame clones and lacks some. The repertoire holds under 250,000 clones, with around 80% as singletons. Sequenced material: peripheral blood. The receptor source for this set is a woman between 45 and 65 years old with acute or convalescent COVID-19. CDR3s leave out the opening cysteine and the closing phenylalanine or tryptophan.

v_call | cdr3_aa
TRBV28 | ASSKGGDEQY
TRBV11-2 | ASSLDFTLGGSYEQY
TRBV9 | ASSVGGIGTDTQY
TRBV15 | ATSVGAGETQY
TRBV3-1/TRBV3-2 | ASSQLPGQTYEQY
TRBV4-2 | ASSQDLLTGELF
TRBV5-1 | ASSPGTVGNQPQH
TRBV29-1 | SVAPGQGNQPQH
TRBV27 | ASSLGGEEQY
TRBV27 | ASSLSWGGYEQY
TRBV14 | ASSPRTRGYT
TRBV6-5 | ASSYRTGTGPEKLF
TRBV7-2 | ASSFPRSGETEAF
TRBV6-5 | ASTSLAVEMDTQY
TRBV6-5 | ASSLRTGVYEQY
TRBV27 | ASSPLTNYGYT
TRBV5-6 | ASSLTSGRPTQY
TRBV5-1 | ASSPPVSGGHGELF
TRBV11-1 | ASAPGGTGVGY
TRBV28 | ASISGGPSGNTIY
TRBV18 | ASSPTRLADTDTQY
TRBV19 | ASSIGSGLAGNIYNEQF
TRBV5-1 | ASSSVVAGEGETQY
TRBV5-4 | ASTIDREVVYGYT
TRBV19 | ASSRGSGGAHYNEQF
TRBV6-6 | ASKLGGTNYGYT
TRBV6-5 | ASSPDRETQY
TRBV19 | ASSEDSFYEQY
TRBV24-1 | ATSGRLDYGYT
TRBV27 | ASRTSGQANTGELF
TRBV28 | ASSLTGTGGYGYT
TRBV19 | ASSAAGVLTDTQY
TRBV11-2 | ASSGQGTSGNTIY
TRBV6-2/TRBV6-3 | ASSRGQATNYGYT